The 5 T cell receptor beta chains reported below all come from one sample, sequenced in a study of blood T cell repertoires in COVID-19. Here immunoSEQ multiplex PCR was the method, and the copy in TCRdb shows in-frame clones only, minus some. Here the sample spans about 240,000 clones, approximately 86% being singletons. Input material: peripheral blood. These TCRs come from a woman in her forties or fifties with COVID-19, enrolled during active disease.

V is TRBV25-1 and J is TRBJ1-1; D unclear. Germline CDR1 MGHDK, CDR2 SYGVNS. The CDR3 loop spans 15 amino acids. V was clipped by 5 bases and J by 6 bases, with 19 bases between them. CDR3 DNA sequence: TGTGCCAGCAGTACCGAGGGAATCGGTGACTCTGAAGCTTTCTTT. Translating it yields CASSTEGIGDSEAFF.

The DNA of the CDR3 is TGCGCCAGCAGTACATCCGGACAGGGCCCCACCGGGGAGCTGTTTTTT. Amino acids: CASSTSGQGPTGELFF. The chain joins TRBV10-1 to TRBJ2-2, with 8 bases aligning to TRBD1. In germline, CDR1 is WNHNN, CDR2 SYGVQD (reference sequence). The CDR3 contains 16 residues. The junction had 9 bases not matched to a gene; V was cut back by 5 bases and J by 4 bases.

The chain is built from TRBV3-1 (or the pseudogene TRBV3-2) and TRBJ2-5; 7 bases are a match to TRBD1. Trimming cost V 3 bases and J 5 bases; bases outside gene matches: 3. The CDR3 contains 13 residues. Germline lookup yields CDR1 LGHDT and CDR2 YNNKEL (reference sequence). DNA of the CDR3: TGTGCCAGCAGCCATGAGGGGGCGGAGACCCAGTACTTC. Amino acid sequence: CASSHEGAETQYF.

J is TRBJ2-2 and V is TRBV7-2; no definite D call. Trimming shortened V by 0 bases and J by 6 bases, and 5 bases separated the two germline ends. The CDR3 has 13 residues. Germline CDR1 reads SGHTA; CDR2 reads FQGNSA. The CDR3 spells CASSLARAGELFF. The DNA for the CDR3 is TGTGCCAGCAGCTTAGCCCGGGCCGGGGAGCTGTTTTTT. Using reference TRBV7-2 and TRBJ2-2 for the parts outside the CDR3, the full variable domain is GAGVSQSPSNKVTEKGKDVELRCDPISGHTALYWYRQSLGQGLEFLIYFQGNSAPDKSGLPSDRFSAERTGGSVSTLTIQRTQQEDSAVYLCASSLARAGELFFGEGSRLTVL.

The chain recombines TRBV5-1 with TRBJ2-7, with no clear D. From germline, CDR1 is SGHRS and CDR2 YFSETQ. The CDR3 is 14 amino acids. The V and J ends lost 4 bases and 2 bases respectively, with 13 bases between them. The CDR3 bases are TGCGCCAGCAGCCCCCCTTTCCCTGCCTACGAGCAGTACTTC. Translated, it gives CASSPPFPAYEQYF.